Listed below are T cell receptor beta chains from one sample, sequenced in a study of T cells after yellow fever vaccination. TCRdb re-called the 5' RACE reads with MiXCR, one entry per CDR3 protein. Of hundreds of thousands of distinct CDR3 sequences in the sample, under 20% were seen once. This material consisted of PBMCs, taken before the yellow fever booster vaccination. The receptors here all came from a man between 18 and 35 years old who received the YFV17D yellow fever vaccine. The CDR3 runs from the conserved cysteine through the conserved F or W. Fields, in order: D gene, J gene, V gene, clone size, CDR3 protein, CDR3 DNA. D genes are given only for firm matches. Expanded clones get a size class; other rows say once, few or many, or leave the size out.

TRBD1,TRBJ1-2,TRBV15,.,CATSRTGDYGYTF,TGTGCCACCAGCCGGACAGGGGACTATGGCTACACCTTC
TRBD1,TRBJ2-1,TRBV12-3/TRBV12-4,few,CASSLKVLGQGGNEQFF,TGTGCCAGCAGTTTAAAGGTACTCGGACAGGGCGGCAATGAGCAGTTCTTC
.,TRBJ2-2,TRBV5-4,.,CASSRGVDTGELFF,TGTGCCAGCAGCCGGGGCGTCGACACCGGGGAGCTGTTTTTT
.,TRBJ2-1,TRBV9,few,CASSVSGTRSYNEQFF,TGTGCCAGCAGCGTATCGGGCACCCGCTCCTACAATGAGCAGTTCTTC
.,TRBJ2-2,TRBV12-3/TRBV12-4,.,CASSPTRAGELFF,TGTGCCAGCAGTCCGACAAGGGCCGGGGAGCTGTTTTTT
.,TRBJ1-1,TRBV20-1,.,CSARALSGSGTEAFF,TGCAGTGCTAGAGCTCTGTCCGGTAGTGGCACTGAAGCTTTCTTT
TRBD1,TRBJ2-1,TRBV29-1,few,CSVEDRDSYNEQFF,TGCAGCGTTGAAGATCGGGACAGCTACAATGAGCAGTTCTTC
TRBD1,TRBJ1-2,TRBV6-5,many,CASSLRPTGGDGYTF,TGTGCCAGCAGTTTAAGACCCACAGGGGGCGATGGCTACACCTTC
TRBD1,TRBJ2-7,TRBV6-5,few,CASSHTGDEQYF,TGTGCCAGCAGTCACACAGGGGACGAGCAGTACTTC
.,TRBJ2-7,TRBV7-2,.,CASSSNWAYEQYF,TGTGCCAGCAGCTCCAACTGGGCCTACGAGCAGTACTTC
.,TRBJ1-5,TRBV7-9,.,CASSPLVSQPQHF,TGTGCCAGCAGCCCCCTAGTTTCTCAGCCCCAGCATTTT
.,TRBJ1-2,TRBV28,.,CASSLYAPYGYTF,TGTGCCAGCAGTTTATACGCCCCCTATGGCTACACCTTC
TRBD1,TRBJ1-6,TRBV6-2/TRBV6-3,many,CASSSESWDRSLHF,TGTGCCAGCAGTTCCGAGTCCTGGGACAGAAGCCTCCACTTT
.,TRBJ1-3,TRBV28,.,CASTTEARRRNTIYF,TGTGCCAGCACCACCGAGGCCCGTCGGAGAAACACCATATATTTT
TRBD1,TRBJ2-3,TRBV5-5,.,CASSGRTGAGADTQYF,TGTGCCAGCAGCGGACGGACAGGGGCAGGAGCAGATACGCAGTATTTT
.,TRBJ2-1,TRBV6-2/TRBV6-3,few,CASSYPQPGQFF,TGTGCCAGCAGTTACCCCCAGCCGGGGCAGTTCTTC
TRBD1,TRBJ1-1,TRBV5-1,few,CASSTGTGGTGDTEAFF,TGCGCCAGCAGCACCGGGACAGGGGGAACGGGGGACACTGAAGCTTTCTTT
TRBD2,TRBJ2-1,TRBV6-2/TRBV6-3,few,CASSLTSGNYNEQFF,TGTGCCAGCAGTCTGACTAGCGGCAATTACAATGAGCAGTTCTTC
TRBD2,TRBJ2-1,TRBV7-2,once,CASSLDSLAGRTYNEQFF,TGTGCCAGCAGCTTAGATTCGTTAGCGGGGAGGACGTACAATGAGCAGTTCTTC
.,TRBJ2-1,TRBV4-3,few,CASSQGSGSYNEQFF,TGCGCCAGCAGCCAGGGAAGCGGCTCCTACAATGAGCAGTTCTTC
.,TRBJ1-1,TRBV12-5,.,CASDSGTEAFF,TGTGCTAGTGATTCGGGCACTGAAGCTTTCTTT
TRBD1,TRBJ2-3,TRBV5-1,.,CASSSGWTGPTDTQYF,TGCGCCAGCAGCTCGGGATGGACAGGGCCCACAGATACGCAGTATTTT
TRBD1,TRBJ2-3,TRBV24-1,few,CATSGGQGSDTQYF,TGTGCCACCAGTGGGGGACAGGGTTCAGATACGCAGTATTTT
TRBD1,TRBJ2-2,TRBV5-1,few,CASSLVGPGQIPNTGELFF,TGCGCCAGCAGCTTGGTAGGTCCGGGACAGATCCCGAACACCGGGGAGCTGTTTTTT
.,TRBJ2-4,TRBV5-5,.,CASSPPLGGSTKNIQYF,TGTGCCAGCAGCCCCCCTCTAGGGGGGAGCACCAAAAACATTCAGTACTTC
.,TRBJ2-5,TRBV6-5,few,CASSYSTGGRFQETQYF,TGTGCCAGCAGTTACTCGACCGGGGGCAGGTTTCAAGAGACCCAGTACTTC
.,TRBJ2-5,TRBV21-1,many,CATSARQETQYF,TGTGCCACCTCGGCCCGCCAAGAGACCCAGTACTTC
TRBD1,TRBJ1-4,TRBV9,.,CASSDTGVDEKLFF,TGTGCCAGCAGCGATACAGGGGTGGATGAAAAACTGTTTTTT
.,TRBJ1-2,TRBV10-3,.,CAISDTVYGYTF,TGTGCCATCTCGGACACCGTCTATGGCTACACCTTC
.,TRBJ1-2,TRBV10-3,many,CAISEGRGSYGYTF,TGTGCCATCAGTGAGGGGCGGGGGAGCTATGGCTACACCTTC
.,TRBJ1-3,TRBV9,few,CASSPQIESSGNTIYF,TGTGCCAGCAGCCCCCAGATAGAGAGCTCTGGAAACACCATATATTTT
TRBD2,TRBJ2-1,TRBV6-5,few,CASSTRDSGYNEQFF,TGTGCCAGCAGTACCCGGGATAGCGGGTACAATGAGCAGTTCTTC
.,TRBJ2-1,TRBV7-3,few,CASSLSGASSYNEQFF,TGTGCCAGCAGCTTATCTGGGGCGAGCTCCTACAATGAGCAGTTCTTC
TRBD1,TRBJ1-1,TRBV6-1,few,CASSEERDRVVTEAFF,TGTGCCAGCAGTGAAGAACGCGACAGGGTAGTCACTGAAGCTTTCTTT
.,TRBJ1-4,TRBV6-6,.,CASSPQKGLTSNEKLFF,TGTGCCAGCAGCCCTCAAAAGGGGCTGACATCTAATGAAAAACTGTTTTTT
.,TRBJ1-1,TRBV5-1,.,CASSLEGPHPVDTEAFF,TGCGCCAGCAGCTTGGAGGGACCCCATCCCGTCGACACTGAAGCTTTCTTT
.,TRBJ2-3,TRBV7-2,few,CASSFRRGGSTDTQYF,TGTGCCAGCAGCTTTCGGCGGGGCGGGAGCACAGATACGCAGTATTTT
TRBD1,TRBJ1-3,TRBV7-2,.,CASSRDRGGSGNTIYF,TGTGCCAGCAGCCGGGACAGGGGGGGCTCTGGAAACACCATATATTTT
TRBD1,TRBJ1-2,TRBV9,few,CASSTQQGEGYTF,TGTGCCAGCAGCACCCAACAGGGGGAAGGCTACACCTTC
.,TRBJ2-3,TRBV27,.,CASSLWVSRPDTQYF,TGTGCCAGCAGTTTATGGGTCAGTCGTCCAGATACGCAGTATTTT
.,TRBJ1-1,TRBV5-1,many,CASSLVGRFENTEAFF,TGCGCCAGCAGCTTGGTCGGCAGGTTCGAGAACACTGAAGCTTTCTTT
.,TRBJ2-3,TRBV12-3/TRBV12-4,few,CASSFVLRGTSTDTQYF,TGTGCCAGCAGTTTCGTCTTGCGGGGGACAAGCACAGATACGCAGTATTTT
.,TRBJ2-2,TRBV19,.,CATQSPRYLTGELFF,TGTGCCACCCAGTCACCTAGATATCTCACCGGGGAGCTGTTTTTT
.,TRBJ1-1,TRBV5-1,.,CASSLASGANTEAFF,TGCGCCAGCAGCTTGGCCTCGGGGGCGAACACTGAAGCTTTCTTT
TRBD1,TRBJ1-2,TRBV20-1,few,CSASYPDRGSYGYTF,TGCAGTGCTAGTTACCCGGACAGGGGATCCTATGGCTACACCTTC
.,TRBJ2-1,TRBV20-1,few,CSALYGGPGEQFF,TGCAGTGCGTTGTACGGGGGGCCGGGGGAGCAGTTCTTC
.,TRBJ1-2,TRBV7-3,.,CASSSASTDLDRNYGYTF,TGTGCCAGCAGCTCCGCGTCCACCGACCTAGACAGGAACTATGGCTACACCTTC